These 11 T cell receptor beta chains were sequenced from one sample in a study of T cells in Graves' hyperthyroidism and ophthalmopathy. Amplification of TCR beta CDR3 regions was performed using RNA transcripts as template. The HTBI primer set served for first-round RT-PCR of the TCR CDR3. Using its own MiXCR run on the multiplex PCR reads, TCRdb lists one record per CDR3 protein. The table records approximately 610,000 distinct CDR3 sequences, approximately 15% of them present only once. The sample comprised blood. These receptors all stem from a woman between 40 and 50 years old with Graves' ophthalmopathy.

The chain has TRBV12-3 or TRBV12-4 and TRBJ2-7; a possible D gene is TRBD1 (5 bases). Trimming removed 6 bases at V and 7 bases at J, with 25 bases between. The CDR3 runs to 16 residues. CDR3 DNA sequence: TGTGCCAGCAGCTCAAGGGGCAGGGATCCCACCGGGGAGCAGTACTTC. This gives the protein CASSSRGRDPTGEQYF.

About this clonotype itself: The junction and the germline gene differ at one end; a read error may be behind it. The chain links TRBV7-8 to TRBJ1-1; possible D gene TRBD1, 5 bases. This CDR3 contains 14 residues. Germline CDR1 SGHVS, CDR2 FQNEAQ. The chain's CDR3 is CTSSYPGRNTEAFF. The CDR3 coding sequence is TGTACCAGCAGCTACCCAGGGAGGAACACTGAAGCTTTCTTT.

This chain links TRBV7-2 with TRBJ1-3; unclear D gene. Germline V gives CDR1 SGHTA, CDR2 FQGNSA. The CDR3 extends over 13 amino acids. The V end lost 8 bases, the J end lost 2 bases, and 10 bases lay between the germline ends. DNA of the CDR3: TGTGCCAGCCGGGTCCCGCCTGGAAACACCATATATTTT. Its protein is CASRVPPGNTIYF.

This chain uses TRBV6-1 with TRBJ1-5, with TRBD1 matching over 7 bases. The germline V gene encodes CDR1 MNHNS and CDR2 SASEGT. The CDR3 sequence is 14 residues long. The ends lost 7 bases at V and 5 bases at J; junction bases unmatched: 8. CDR3 sequence (DNA): TGTGCCAGCACGCAACAGGGGCTGTATCAGCCCCAGCATTTT. Protein sequence: CASTQQGLYQPQHF.

At least ten counts were recorded for this clonotype. The chain is built from TRBV15 and TRBJ1-2; TRBD1 matches at 8 bases. The junction had 2 bases not matched to a gene; V was cut back by 3 bases and J by 8 bases. CDR1 and CDR2 from the germline V gene are LNHNV and YYDKDF (reference sequence). The CDR3 is 12 residues long. The CDR3, as DNA: TGTGCCACCAGCAGGGACAGGGACGGCTACACCTTC. Protein product: CATSRDRDGYTF.

CDR3 amino acids: CSVTPGQGGEQYF. In nucleotides, the CDR3 is TGCAGCGTCACCCCGGGACAGGGTGGCGAGCAGTACTTC. The chain carries TRBV29-1 and TRBJ2-7, with 9 bases that match TRBD1. Germline-derived CDR1 and CDR2 are SQVTM and ANQGSEA. J was trimmed by 6 bases and V by 6 bases; bases with no gene match: 9. This CDR3 comprises 13 residues.

This clonotype was counted many times. The rearrangement links TRBV30 to TRBJ2-2; no clear D. The CDR3 covers 11 residues. Germline CDR1 and CDR2: GTSNPN and SVGIG (reference sequence). The V end lost 5 bases, the J end lost 5 bases, and 6 bases lay between the germline ends. This CDR3 reads CAWERTGELFF. CDR3 nucleotide sequence: TGTGCCTGGGAACGGACCGGGGAGCTGTTTTTT.

The sample holds many counts of this clonotype. CDR3 coding DNA: TGCAGTGCTGTGGCTAGCGGGAGGTACGAGCAGTACTTC. Amino acids: CSAVASGRYEQYF. The genes are TRBV20-1 and TRBJ2-7; 11 bases line up with TRBD2. This CDR3 is 13 amino acids long. Germline trimming cut 5 bases from V and 4 bases from J; bases unmatched to any gene: 4. CDR1 and CDR2 from the germline V gene are DFQATT and SNEGSKA (reference sequence).

This clonotype appeared many times. The rearrangement joins TRBV12-3 or TRBV12-4 to TRBJ1-5; the D is unclear. The CDR3 is 14 amino acids. The V end lost 1 base, the J end lost 7 bases, and 11 bases lay between the germline ends. As DNA, the CDR3 is TGTGCCAGCAGTTTAGGGGCGCGGGTCCAGCCCCAGCATTTT. Translated: CASSLGARVQPQHF.

This clonotype has a count of ten or more. V usage is TRBV2 and J usage is TRBJ2-2; 7 bases are shared with TRBD1. The length of the CDR3 is 14 residues. Germline lookup yields CDR1 SNHLY and CDR2 FYNNEI. V gave up 6 bases and J gave up 5 bases; unmatched junction bases: 6. The CDR3 loop is CASRAATGTGELFF. In DNA form, the CDR3 reads TGTGCCAGCAGGGCCGCGACAGGGACCGGGGAGCTGTTTTTT.

In its sample, this clonotype was seen many times. The chain has TRBV5-4 and TRBJ2-7; the D gene is possibly TRBD2 (6 bases). The germline CDR1 and CDR2 sequences are SGHNT and YYREEE (reference sequence). V lost 5 bases and J 7 bases, leaving 19 bases between the germline ends. The CDR3 sequence is 14 residues long. The CDR3 is CASRTGTGQQEQYF. In nucleotides, the CDR3 is TGTGCCAGCAGAACCGGGACTGGCCAACAGGAGCAGTACTTC.